The 26 T cell receptor beta chains reported below all come from one sample, sequenced in a study of tumor-infiltrating lymphocytes in glioblastoma multiforme. TCRB libraries came from RNA via three nested multiplex PCR rounds. TCRdb re-called the multiplex PCR reads through MiXCR, storing one row per CDR3 protein. The sample consists of more than 10,000 distinct CDR3 sequences, roughly 70% of them appearing once. Sequencing was performed on brain tumor tissue. These receptors all stem from a male donor with glioblastoma.

This clonotype ranks as medium-sized (0.01 to 0.1%). This chain connects TRBV6-5 to TRBJ2-1; 8 bases agree with TRBD2. The CDR3 spans 17 residues. The V gene's germline CDR1 is MNHEY and CDR2 SVGAGI. V dropped 0 bases and J dropped 2; count of bases not matched to a gene: 6. This chain's CDR3 is CASSYSSGTSPYNEQFF. Written as DNA, the CDR3 is TGTGCCAGCAGTTACTCAAGCGGGACTAGTCCCTACAATGAGCAGTTCTTC.

Comments on this clonotype: The junction departs from the called germline gene at one end, perhaps through a read error. The CDR3 nucleotides read TGCGGCGTTGATTTGGGACAGGGGTACAATGAGCAGTTCTTC. Translating gives CGVDLGQGYNEQFF. The chain combines TRBV29-1 with TRBJ2-1, with TRBD1 matching over 10 bases. The germline V gene encodes CDR1 SQVTM and CDR2 ANQGSEA. This CDR3 has 14 residues.

The chain carries TRBV2 and TRBJ2-1, with a weak D call TRBD2 (6 bases). Germline V gene sequence: CDR1 SNHLY, CDR2 FYNNEI. Trimming left V 3 bases short and J 5 bases short, with 11 bases between. CDR3 length: 14 residues. The CDR3 loop is CASSERGVHNEQFF. For the CDR3, the DNA is TGTGCCAGCAGTGAGCGGGGAGTCCACAATGAGCAGTTCTTC.

This clonotype was seen only once. The chain is built from TRBV10-2 and TRBJ1-5; 8 nucleotides align to TRBD1. Germline V lookup: CDR1 WSHSY, CDR2 SAAADI. The CDR3 runs to 15 residues. V shed 7 bases, J shed 5 bases, and the junction held 10 bases outside the gene matches. The CDR3 DNA is TGCGCCAGCAAGCCCTTTGCGACAGGGGATCAGCCCCAGCATTTT. Residues: CASKPFATGDQPQHF.

As to this clonotype: This may stem from a read error, because a much larger clone lies one nucleotide away. The J gene is TRBJ2-5, the V gene TRBV2; no firm D call. The CDR3 runs 13 residues. Germline V CDR1 and CDR2: SNHLY, FYNNEI. In nucleotides, the CDR3 is TGTGCCAGCAGGACTGTGGCGGATCCGACCCATTACTTC. Translated: CASRTVADPTHYF.

J is TRBJ2-1 and V is TRBV20-1, with TRBD1 identical over 11 bases. The CDR3 covers 15 residues. Germline V gene sequence: CDR1 DFQATT, CDR2 SNEGSKA (reference sequence). J gave up 14 bases and V 4 bases, and 16 bases lay outside the gene matches. Here the CDR3 DNA reads TGCAGTGCTACAGTTGGGACAGGGGGGCACAATGAAAAGTTCTTC. The encoded protein is CSATVGTGGHNEKFF.

This clonotype is termed large. The J gene is TRBJ2-3, the V gene TRBV11-2; TRBD1 aligns across 8 bases. J gave up 3 bases and V 2 bases, and 4 bases lay outside the gene matches. This CDR3 is built from 15 residues. CDR1 and CDR2 from the germline V gene are SGHAT and FQNNGV. The CDR3 protein is CASSLQGAWTDTQYF. CDR3 sequence (DNA): TGTGCCAGCAGCTTACAGGGGGCGTGGACAGATACGCAGTATTTT.

On this clonotype itself: Germline and junction disagree at one end, which may indicate a read error. The chain combines TRBV29-1 with TRBJ2-3, with 7 positions matching TRBD1. There are 14 residues in the CDR3. The germline V gene encodes CDR1 SQVTM and CDR2 ANQGSEA. CDR3 region: CGVDGTPGTDTQYF. CDR3 bases: TGTGGCGTTGATGGGACACCTGGGACAGATACGCAGTACTTT.

In its sample, this clonotype was seen a few times. This may be a read error: a much more frequent sequence differs by one nucleotide. Here the CDR3 reads CASTRGGSLYEQYF. The CDR3 bases are TGTGCCAGCACGAGGGGAGGTAGTCTCTACGAGCAGTACTTC. The chain employs TRBV28 and TRBJ2-7; D possibly corresponds to TRBD2 (6 bases). Germline V gives CDR1 MDHEN, CDR2 SYDVKM. The CDR3 loop spans 14 amino acids. Trimming cost V 7 bases and J 3 bases, with 16 bases left between them. Supplemented by reference TRBV28 and TRBJ2-7, the full variable domain reads DVKVTQSSRYLVKRTGEKVFLECVQDMDHENMFWYRQDPGLGLRLIYFSYDVKMKEKGDIPEGYSVSREKKERFSLILESASTNQTSMYLCASTRGGSLYEQYFGPGTRLTVT.

V and J are TRBV7-9 and TRBJ1-1; D remains unclear. CDR3 length equals 14 residues. CDR1 is SEHNR and CDR2 is FQNEAQ in the germline V gene (reference sequence). Trimming removed 5 bases at V and 2 bases at J, with 12 bases between. CDR3 amino acids: CASSGREKNTEAFF. In DNA form, the CDR3 reads TGTGCCAGCAGCGGGCGGGAAAAAAACACTGAAGCTTTCTTT.

This clonotype was found a few times. The V gene is TRBV27, the J gene TRBJ2-1, with D possibly being TRBD2 (5 bases). The germline gives CDR1 MNHEY, CDR2 SMNVEV (reference sequence). Trimming pared 0 bases from V and 0 bases from J, leaving 9 bases between. The CDR3 covers 16 residues. CDR3 in amino acids: CASSLSVTTSYNEQFF. DNA for the CDR3: TGTGCCAGCAGTTTATCGGTGACTACCTCCTACAATGAGCAGTTCTTC.

This clonotype was observed many times. The conserved closing phenylalanine or tryptophan is absent in this CDR3, likely reflecting a read error. The chain uses TRBV28 and TRBJ1-4; no firm D call. There are 15 residues in the CDR3. Trimming cost V 5 bases and J 10 bases, with 20 bases left between them. The germline CDR1 and CDR2 sequences are MDHEN and SYDVKM. The CDR3: CASSPTGTGLLKLFL. CDR3 DNA: TGTGCCAGCAGTCCAACGGGCACTGGGCTTTTAAAACTGTTTCTT.

This clonotype showed up just a few times. This chain links TRBV6-1 with TRBJ1-2; TRBD1 matches 7 bases. The CDR3 loop spans 14 amino acids. In germline, CDR1 is MNHNS, CDR2 SASEGT. V trimming: 1 base; J trimming: 4 bases; junction bases outside the gene matches: 3. The CDR3 here is CASSEGDSLYGYTF. CDR3 sequence (DNA): TGTGCCAGCAGTGAAGGGGACAGTCTCTATGGCTACACCTTC.

J is TRBJ2-7 and V is TRBV6-2 or TRBV6-3; D is undetermined. The CDR3 is made up of 16 amino acids. Trimming took off 4 bases at V and 0 bases at J, with 16 bases between the two ends. Germline V CDR1 and CDR2: MNHEY, SVGEGT. CDR3 coding DNA: TGTGCCAGCAGTTCGATGGGATGGCGGAACTCCTACGAGCAGTACTTC. Amino acid sequence: CASSSMGWRNSYEQYF.

The chain uses TRBV12-3 or TRBV12-4 and TRBJ2-7; 12 nucleotides line up with TRBD2. This CDR3 region has 16 residues. Germline trimming cut 4 bases from V and 3 bases from J; bases unmatched to any gene: 7. DNA for the CDR3: TGTGCCAGCAGTTCCGAGACTAGCGGGAGAGGCTACGAGCAGTACTTC. It encodes CASSSETSGRGYEQYF.

This clonotype was seen ten or more times. This chain uses TRBV24-1 with TRBJ2-1, with 7 bases fitting TRBD1. The V and J ends lost 5 bases and 3 bases, in that order; junction bases with no gene match: 6. The germline gives CDR1 KGHDR, CDR2 SFDVKD. CDR3 size: 15 residues. CDR3 nucleotide sequence: TGTGCCACCAGTGGTCCACAGGGGATCTACAATGAGCAGTTCTTC. This codes for CATSGPQGIYNEQFF.

This clonotype is termed medium-sized. This chain uses TRBV29-1 with TRBJ2-7; maybe TRBD2 (5 bases). The CDR3 is made up of 12 amino acids. V dropped 0 bases and J dropped 5 bases, with 8 bases sitting between them. The germline V gene has CDR1 SQVTM and CDR2 ANQGSEA. CDR3 in amino acids: CSVEDAGDEQYF. The DNA for the CDR3 is TGCAGCGTTGAAGATGCCGGGGACGAGCAGTACTTC.

V and J are TRBV19 and TRBJ2-7; TRBD1 agrees at 8 bases. V shed 1 base and J 5 bases; nucleotides not matched to a gene: 7. The CDR3 extends over 15 amino acids. The germline CDR1 and CDR2 sequences are LNHDA and SQIVND (reference sequence). In DNA form, the CDR3 reads TGTGCCAGTAGTATAGCAGGACAGGGCCCAGACGAGCAGTACTTC. Protein: CASSIAGQGPDEQYF.

In this sample, this clonotype turned up once. CDR3 sequence: CASSQLDGNEQYF. In DNA, the CDR3 is TGTGCCAGCAGTCAACTAGATGGAAACGAGCAGTACTTC. The gene calls are TRBV12-3 or TRBV12-4 and TRBJ2-7, with TRBD2 as a possible D gene (5 bases). V was cut by 5 bases and J by 5 bases, with 13 bases left in between. This CDR3 has 13 residues.

This clonotype has at least ten counts. DNA of the CDR3: TGCGCCAGCAGCCCAGGACAGGGGGCGGGCGAGCAGTACTTC. Translated, it gives CASSPGQGAGEQYF. This chain links TRBV5-1 with TRBJ2-7, with 11 bases identical to TRBD1. This CDR3 has 14 residues. The V segment lost 4 bases and the J segment 6 bases; nucleotides outside the gene matches: 6. Per the germline V gene, CDR1 is SGHRS and CDR2 is YFSETQ. The full variable domain, completed using reference TRBV5-1 and TRBJ2-7, is KAGVTQTPRYLIKTRGQQVTLSCSPISGHRSVSWYQQTPGQGLQFLFEYFSETQRNKGNFPGRFSGRQFSNSRSEMNVSTLELGDSALYLCASSPGQGAGEQYFGPGTRLTVT.

The V gene is TRBV3-1, the J gene TRBJ1-2; 9 bases agree with TRBD1. The CDR3 contains 15 residues. Germline assignment: CDR1 LGHDT and CDR2 YNNKEL (reference sequence). The ends lost 3 bases at V and 5 bases at J; junction bases unmatched: 7. DNA for the CDR3: TGTGCCAGCAGCCAGGCGGGACAGGGTCCTTATGGCTACACCTTC. Protein product: CASSQAGQGPYGYTF.

In its sample, this clonotype was seen many times. The genes are TRBV29-1 and TRBJ1-2; 8 positions match TRBD1. This CDR3 region has 12 residues. Losses at the gene ends were 6 bases for V and 4 bases for J; bases not matched to a gene: 4. In germline, CDR1 is SQVTM, CDR2 ANQGSEA. Here the CDR3 reads CSVGQGGYGYTF. DNA for the CDR3: TGCAGCGTCGGACAGGGAGGCTATGGCTACACCTTC.

As concerns this clonotype: An end of the junction does not agree with germline; a read error may underlie this. The rearrangement joins TRBV29-1 to TRBJ2-1; no firm D call. This CDR3 is 16 amino acids long. From germline, CDR1 is SQVTM and CDR2 ANQGSEA. The CDR3 loop reads CSVEPPDRAAYNEQFF. The CDR3 nucleotides are TGCAGCGTTGAACCCCCCGACCGCGCGGCCTACAACGAGCAGTTCTTC.

J is TRBJ2-3 and V is TRBV20-1; the D gene is possibly TRBD1 (5 bases). Per the germline V gene, CDR1 is DFQATT and CDR2 is SNEGSKA (reference sequence). Trimming took 6 bases from V and 7 from J, leaving 20 bases between them. The CDR3 sequence is 14 residues long. This CDR3 is CSATGGRVIYTQYF. The CDR3 DNA sequence: TGCAGTGCCACCGGTGGCAGGGTCATATATACGCAGTATTTT.

The gene calls are TRBV20-1 and TRBJ2-3, with D perhaps matching TRBD2 (6 bases). The V end was cut by 1 base, the J end by 4 bases, with 6 bases between. CDR1 and CDR2 from the germline V gene are DFQATT and SNEGSKA (reference sequence). The CDR3 length is 12 residues. CDR3 protein: CSARGGADTQYF. CDR3 DNA: TGCAGTGCTAGAGGGGGGGCAGATACGCAGTATTTT.

This chain connects TRBV20-1 to TRBJ2-1, with 13 bases identical to TRBD2. CDR1 DFQATT and CDR2 SNEGSKA come from the germline V gene (reference sequence). CDR3 length: 16 amino acids. The CDR3, as DNA: TGCATCGCTAGTCGACCGGGACTAGCGGGAATGTATGAGCAGTTCTTC. Its translation: CIASRPGLAGMYEQFF.